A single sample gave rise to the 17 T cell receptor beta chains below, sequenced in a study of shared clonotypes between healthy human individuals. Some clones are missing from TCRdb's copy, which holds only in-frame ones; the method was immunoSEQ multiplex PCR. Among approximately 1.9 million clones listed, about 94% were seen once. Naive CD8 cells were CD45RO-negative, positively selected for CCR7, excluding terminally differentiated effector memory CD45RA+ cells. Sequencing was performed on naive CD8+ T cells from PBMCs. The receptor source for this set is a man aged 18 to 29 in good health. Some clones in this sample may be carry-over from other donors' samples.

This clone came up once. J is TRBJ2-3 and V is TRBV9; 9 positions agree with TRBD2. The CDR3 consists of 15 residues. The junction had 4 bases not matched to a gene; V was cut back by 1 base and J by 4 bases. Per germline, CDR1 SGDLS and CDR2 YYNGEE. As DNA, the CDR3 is TGTGCCAGCAGCGTAATCGAGCGGGAGGCAGATACGCAGTATTTT. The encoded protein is CASSVIEREADTQYF.

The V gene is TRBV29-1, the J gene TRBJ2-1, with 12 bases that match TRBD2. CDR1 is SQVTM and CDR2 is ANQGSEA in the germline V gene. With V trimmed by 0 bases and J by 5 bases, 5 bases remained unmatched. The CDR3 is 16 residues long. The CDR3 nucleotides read TGCAGCGTTGAAGATCCCTGGACTAGCGGGAACAATGAGCAGTTCTTC. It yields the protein CSVEDPWTSGNNEQFF.

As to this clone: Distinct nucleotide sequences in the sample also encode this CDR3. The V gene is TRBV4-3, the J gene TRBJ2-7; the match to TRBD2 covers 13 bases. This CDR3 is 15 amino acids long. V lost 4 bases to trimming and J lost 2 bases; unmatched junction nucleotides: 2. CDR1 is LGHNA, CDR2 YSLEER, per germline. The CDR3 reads CASSPGLAGAYEQYF. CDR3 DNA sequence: TGCGCCAGCAGCCCCGGACTAGCGGGAGCCTACGAGCAGTACTTC.

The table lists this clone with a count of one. The CDR3: CASRTLGRSEQFF. In nucleotides, the CDR3 is TGTGCCAGCAGGACTCTGGGCAGGAGTGAGCAGTTCTTC. The chain couples TRBV7-6 to TRBJ2-1; no reliable D call. V lost 6 bases, J lost 9 bases, and 15 bases lay in between. This CDR3 has 13 amino acids. From germline, CDR1 is SGHVS and CDR2 FNYEAQ.

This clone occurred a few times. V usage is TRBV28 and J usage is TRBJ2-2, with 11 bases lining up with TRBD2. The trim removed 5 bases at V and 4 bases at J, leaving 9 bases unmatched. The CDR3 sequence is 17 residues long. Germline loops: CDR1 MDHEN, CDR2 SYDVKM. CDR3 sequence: CASSPRGTSGSTGELFF. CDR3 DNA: TGTGCCAGCAGTCCGAGGGGGACTAGCGGTAGCACCGGGGAGCTGTTTTTT.

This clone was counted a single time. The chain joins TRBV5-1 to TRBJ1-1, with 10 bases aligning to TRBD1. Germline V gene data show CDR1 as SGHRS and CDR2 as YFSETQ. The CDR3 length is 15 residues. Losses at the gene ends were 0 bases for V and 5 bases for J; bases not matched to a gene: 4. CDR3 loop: CASSLETGGRTEAFF. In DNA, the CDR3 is TGCGCCAGCAGCTTGGAGACAGGGGGCCGAACTGAAGCTTTCTTT.

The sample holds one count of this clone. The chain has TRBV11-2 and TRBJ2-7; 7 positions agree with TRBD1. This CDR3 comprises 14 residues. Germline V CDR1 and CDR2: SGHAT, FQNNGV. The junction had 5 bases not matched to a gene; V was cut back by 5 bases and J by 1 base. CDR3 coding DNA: TGTGCCAGCAGCCTGGGACAGATTTCCTACGAGCAGTACTTC. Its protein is CASSLGQISYEQYF. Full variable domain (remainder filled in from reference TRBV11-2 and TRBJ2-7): EAGVAQSPRYKIIEKRQSVAFWCNPISGHATLYWYQQILGQGPKLLIQFQNNGVVDDSQLPKDRFSAERLKGVDSTLKIQPAKLEDSAVYLCASSLGQISYEQYFGPGTRLTVT.

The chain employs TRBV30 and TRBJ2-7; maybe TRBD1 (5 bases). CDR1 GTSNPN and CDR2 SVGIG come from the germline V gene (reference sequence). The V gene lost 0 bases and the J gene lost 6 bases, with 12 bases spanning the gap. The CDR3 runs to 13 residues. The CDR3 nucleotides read TGTGCCTGGAGTGTAGGTATCACAGGCGAGCAGTACTTC. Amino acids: CAWSVGITGEQYF. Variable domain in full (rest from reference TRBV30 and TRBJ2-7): SQTIHQWPATLVQPVGSPLSLECTVEGTSNPNLYWYRQAAGRGLQLLFYSVGIGQISSEVPQNLSASRPQDRQFILSSKKLLLSDSGFYLCAWSVGITGEQYFGPGTRLTVT.

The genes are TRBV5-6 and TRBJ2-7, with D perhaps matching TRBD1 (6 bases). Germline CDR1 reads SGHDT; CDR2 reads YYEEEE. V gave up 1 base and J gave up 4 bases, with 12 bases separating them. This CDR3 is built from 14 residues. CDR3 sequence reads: CASSLWDIVYEQYF. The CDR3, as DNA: TGTGCCAGCAGCTTGTGGGACATAGTATACGAGCAGTACTTC. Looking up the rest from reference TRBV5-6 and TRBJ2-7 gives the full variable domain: DAGVTQSPTHLIKTRGQQVTLRCSPKSGHDTVSWYQQALGQGPQFIFQYYEEEERQRGNFPDRFSGHQFPNYSSELNVNALLLGDSALYLCASSLWDIVYEQYFGPGTRLTVT.

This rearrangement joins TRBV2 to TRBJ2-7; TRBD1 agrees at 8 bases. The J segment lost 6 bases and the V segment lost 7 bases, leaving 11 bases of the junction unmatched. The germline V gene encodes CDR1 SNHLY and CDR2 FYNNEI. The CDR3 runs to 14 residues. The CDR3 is CASMSRTGPPEQYF. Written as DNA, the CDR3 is TGTGCCAGCATGTCCAGGACAGGGCCGCCCGAGCAGTACTTC.

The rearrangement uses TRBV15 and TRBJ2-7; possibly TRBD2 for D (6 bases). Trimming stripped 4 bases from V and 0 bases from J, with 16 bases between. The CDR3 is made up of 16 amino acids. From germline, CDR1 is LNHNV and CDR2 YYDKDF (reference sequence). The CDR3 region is CATSKGWSSDSYEQYF. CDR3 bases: TGTGCCACCAGCAAAGGGTGGTCTAGCGACTCCTACGAGCAGTACTTC.

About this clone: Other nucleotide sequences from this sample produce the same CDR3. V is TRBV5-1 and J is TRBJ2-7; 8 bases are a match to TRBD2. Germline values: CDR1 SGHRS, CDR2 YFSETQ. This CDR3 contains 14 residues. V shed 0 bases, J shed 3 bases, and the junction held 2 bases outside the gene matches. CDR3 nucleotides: TGCGCCAGCAGCTTGGCCGGGACTAGCTACGAGCAGTACTTC. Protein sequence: CASSLAGTSYEQYF.

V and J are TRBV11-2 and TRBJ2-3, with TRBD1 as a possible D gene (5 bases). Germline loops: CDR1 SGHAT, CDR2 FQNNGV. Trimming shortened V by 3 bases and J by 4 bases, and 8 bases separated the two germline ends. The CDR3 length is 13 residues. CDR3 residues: CASSFWGADTQYF. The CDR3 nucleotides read TGTGCCAGCAGCTTTTGGGGCGCAGATACGCAGTATTTT.

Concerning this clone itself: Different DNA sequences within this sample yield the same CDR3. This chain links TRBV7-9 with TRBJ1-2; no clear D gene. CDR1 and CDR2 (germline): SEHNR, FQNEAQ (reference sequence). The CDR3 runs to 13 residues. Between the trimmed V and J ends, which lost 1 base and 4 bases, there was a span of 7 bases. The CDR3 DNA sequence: TGTGCCAGCAGCTTAGGGACGGGCTATGGCTACACCTTC. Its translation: CASSLGTGYGYTF.

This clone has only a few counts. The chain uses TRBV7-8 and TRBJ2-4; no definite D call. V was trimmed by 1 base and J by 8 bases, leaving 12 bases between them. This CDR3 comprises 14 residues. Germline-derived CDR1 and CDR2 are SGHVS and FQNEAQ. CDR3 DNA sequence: TGTGCCAGCAGCTTAGATGGGGTGTTGGACATTCAGTACTTC. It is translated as CASSLDGVLDIQYF.

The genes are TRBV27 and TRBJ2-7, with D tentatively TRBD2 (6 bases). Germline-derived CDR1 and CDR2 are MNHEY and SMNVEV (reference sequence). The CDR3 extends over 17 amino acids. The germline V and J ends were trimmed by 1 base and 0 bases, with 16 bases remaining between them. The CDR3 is CASSLYGWQGLSYEQYF. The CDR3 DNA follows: TGTGCCAGCAGTTTATACGGGTGGCAGGGACTCTCCTACGAGCAGTACTTC.

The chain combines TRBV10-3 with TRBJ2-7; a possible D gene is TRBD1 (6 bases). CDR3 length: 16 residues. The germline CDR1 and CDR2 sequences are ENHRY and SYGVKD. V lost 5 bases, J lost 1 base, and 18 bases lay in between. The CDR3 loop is CAISPLDSMPSYEQYF. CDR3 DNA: TGTGCCATCAGTCCTCTGGACAGTATGCCGTCCTACGAGCAGTACTTC.